This TCR beta chain originates from a study of blood T cell repertoires in COVID-19. Overall study context: Spain, Italy and the United States supplied samples that represented acute and convalescent COVID-19. The analysed material was cDNA or gDNA that came from T cells, B-cell-depleted T cells, or PBMCs.

This clone was observed a single time. The CDR3 totals 13 residues. Per germline, CDR1 SGHAT and CDR2 FQNNGV. V lost 5 bases to trimming and J lost 6 bases; unmatched junction nucleotides: 3. Source study methods: Amplifying reference gene primers gave estimates of nucleated cell counts. The method was immunoSEQ multiplex PCR; TCRdb's version includes in-frame clones alone and lacks a portion of them. For V, J and clone size, that table is used; D and trimming come from the DNA. Among approximately 150,000 clones listed, more than 75% were seen once. Sequencing was carried out using peripheral blood. V usage is TRBV11-2 and J usage is TRBJ2-2, with TRBD2 matching over 7 bases. The sequence came from a human donor with acute or convalescent COVID-19. The donor label of this sample is uncertain. The CDR3 region has the DNA TGTGCCAGCAGCCGTCGGGAGGCCGGGGAGCTGTTTTTT. This encodes CASSRREAGELFF.